This T cell receptor beta chain was sequenced in a study of blood T cell repertoires in COVID-19. Study information: Sample material is recorded as cDNA or gDNA derived from T cells, B-cell-depleted T cells, or PBMCs.

The CDR3 extends over 17 amino acids. Germline V gene lookup returns CDR1 ENHRY and CDR2 SYGVKD. V shed 6 bases, J shed 1 base, and the junction held 13 bases outside the gene matches. As originally analysed: The authors estimated nucleated cell counts from reference gene primer amplification. The data were produced by immunoSEQ multiplex PCR, yet TCRdb's version contains in-frame clones alone and is incomplete. V and J calls and clone size come straight from that table; D and trimming were deduced from the DNA. The sample yields around 150,000 clones, approximately 95% seen once. The TCR originated in a woman aged 55-70 years with COVID-19, enrolled during active disease. Sample: peripheral blood. The chain uses TRBV10-3 and TRBJ1-2; the match to TRBD1 covers 8 bases. The DNA of the CDR3 is TGTGCCATCAGACTGGGAGACAGGGGTATTCATAACTATGGCTACACCTTC. Translated, it gives CAIRLGDRGIHNYGYTF.